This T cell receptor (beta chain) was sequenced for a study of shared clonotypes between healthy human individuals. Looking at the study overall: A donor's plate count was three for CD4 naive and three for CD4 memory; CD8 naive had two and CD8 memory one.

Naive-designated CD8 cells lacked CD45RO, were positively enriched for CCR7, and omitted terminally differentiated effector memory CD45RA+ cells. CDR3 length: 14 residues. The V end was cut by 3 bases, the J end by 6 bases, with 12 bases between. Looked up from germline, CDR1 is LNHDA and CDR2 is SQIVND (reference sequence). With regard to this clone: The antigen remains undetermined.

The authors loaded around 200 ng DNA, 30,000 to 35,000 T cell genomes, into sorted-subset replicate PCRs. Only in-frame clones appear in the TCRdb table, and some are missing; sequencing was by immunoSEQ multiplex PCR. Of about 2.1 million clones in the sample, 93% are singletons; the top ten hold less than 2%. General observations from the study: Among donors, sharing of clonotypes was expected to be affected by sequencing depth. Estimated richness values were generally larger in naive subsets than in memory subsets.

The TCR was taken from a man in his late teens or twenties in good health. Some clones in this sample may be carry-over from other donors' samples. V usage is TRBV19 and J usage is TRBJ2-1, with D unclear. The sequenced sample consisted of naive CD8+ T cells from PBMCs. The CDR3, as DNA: TGTGCCAGTAGTATTTTTGGGCCCCGCAATGAGCAGTTCTTC. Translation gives CASSIFGPRNEQFF.